The rows below give T cell receptor beta chains drawn from one sample of a study of shared clonotypes between healthy human individuals. Assay: immunoSEQ multiplex PCR; the TCRdb copy retains only in-frame clones and omits some. The sample holds about 590,000 clones, around 95% seen once. Sequenced material: naive CD8+ T cells sorted from blood. The receptors derive from a woman in her 30s in good health. Both conserved end residues are part of each CDR3. D genes are given only for firm matches. Rows may omit the clone size; those that give it use once, few, many or a size class.

clone_size	v_call	d_call	j_call	cdr3_nt	cdr3_aa
-	TRBV6-5	-	TRBJ1-1	TGTGCCAGCAGTTACTCGCCAGGGCTGAACACTGAAGCTTTCTTT	CASSYSPGLNTEAFF
-	TRBV7-9	TRBD2	TRBJ2-1	TGTGCCAGCAGCGGCTACCGGGGGGTTAGCGTCTACAATGAGCAGTTCTTC	CASSGYRGVSVYNEQFF
-	TRBV5-6	-	TRBJ2-7	TGTGCCAGCAGCTTGACGGGGGACTCCTACGAGCAGTACTTC	CASSLTGDSYEQYF
once	TRBV7-6	-	TRBJ2-1	TGTGCCAGCAGCTTAGGGCTAGAAAGCTCCTACAATGAGCAGTTCTTC	CASSLGLESSYNEQFF
-	TRBV27	-	TRBJ1-1	TGTGCCAGCAGCCTCACTGGGGCTGGAGAGACTGAAGCTTTCTTT	CASSLTGAGETEAFF
-	TRBV25-1	-	TRBJ1-1	TGTGCCAGCAGTGAGGCAGGGGACACTGAAGCTTTCTTT	CASSEAGDTEAFF
-	TRBV6-5	-	TRBJ1-3	TGTGCCAGCAGAACGGACATCTCTGGAAACACCATATATTTT	CASRTDISGNTIYF
-	TRBV19	TRBD2	TRBJ2-1	TGTGCCTCACATAGCGGGAGCTCCTACAATGAGCAGTTCTTC	CASHSGSSYNEQFF
-	TRBV9	-	TRBJ2-7	TGTGCCAGCAGCGGTGGGGACACGCGCTACGAGCAGTACTTC	CASSGGDTRYEQYF
once	TRBV6-1	TRBD1	TRBJ2-7	TGTGCCAGCAGTGCGACAGGGGGTTACGAGCAGTACTTC	CASSATGGYEQYF
-	TRBV10-3	TRBD1	TRBJ2-3	TGTGCCATCAGTGGGGACAGGGGAGACACAGATACGCAGTATTTT	CAISGDRGDTDTQYF
-	TRBV7-8	-	TRBJ1-6	TGTGCCAGCAGCTTAGGGGGTTTTGGTTCACCCCTCCACTTT	CASSLGGFGSPLHF
-	TRBV29-1	-	TRBJ2-3	TGCAGCGTTGAGGGGGTGAGGGGGGATAGCACAGATACGCAGTATTTT	CSVEGVRGDSTDTQYF
-	TRBV6-1	-	TRBJ1-5	TGTGCCAGCAGTGAACCTGGTGAGCCCCAGCATTTT	CASSEPGEPQHF
-	TRBV28	-	TRBJ2-7	TGTGCCAGCAGTTTAAATAGCTACGAGCAGTACTTC	CASSLNSYEQYF
-	TRBV28	-	TRBJ1-5	TGTGCCAGCAGCAGCAAGGGCCGGGGGCCCTGGGTCAATCAGCCCCAGCATTTT	CASSSKGRGPWVNQPQHF
-	TRBV21-1	-	TRBJ2-1	TGTGCCAGCAGCAAAGTTGAAGGGCTCAATGAGCAGTTCTTC	CASSKVEGLNEQFF
-	TRBV4-2	TRBD1	TRBJ1-2	TGTGCCAGCAGCCAATTCCGGGACAGGAGGTATGGCTACACCTTC	CASSQFRDRRYGYTF
-	TRBV7-9	TRBD2	TRBJ2-1	TGTGCCAGCAGCAAGCTAGCGGGAGGCTACAATGAGCAGTTCTTC	CASSKLAGGYNEQFF
-	TRBV4-1	TRBD2	TRBJ2-1	TGCGCCAGCAGCCACCCTCTCTCCTTCAACGAGACTAGCGTATACGATGAGCAGTTCTTC	CASSHPLSFNETSVYDEQFF
-	TRBV5-4	-	TRBJ2-1	TGTGCCAGCAGCGACAGTGGTTGGAGCTCCTACAATGAGCAGTTCTTC	CASSDSGWSSYNEQFF
-	TRBV20-1	-	TRBJ2-3	TGCAGTGCGGGGGCCACAGATACGCAGTATTTT	CSAGATDTQYF
-	TRBV27	-	TRBJ2-7	TGTGCCAGCAGTCCTGCCCCGCGGTACGAGCAGTACTTC	CASSPAPRYEQYF
-	TRBV28	TRBD2	TRBJ2-7	TGTGCCAGCAGTGAAACGGGAGGGCCCGACGAGCAGTACTTC	CASSETGGPDEQYF
-	TRBV11-2	-	TRBJ2-3	TGTGCCAGCAGCTTAGAAGTGGGGGGCACAGATACGCAGTATTTT	CASSLEVGGTDTQYF
once	TRBV28	-	TRBJ2-7	TGTGCCAGCAGTTTTAACGGGAACTCCTACGAGCAGTACTTC	CASSFNGNSYEQYF
-	TRBV27	-	TRBJ2-1	TGTGCCAGCAGTTTGATCCCCTCGGATGGTGAGCAGTTCTTC	CASSLIPSDGEQFF